This TCR beta chain was identified in a study of blood T cell repertoires in COVID-19. Turning to the study itself: Sites in the United States, Italy and Spain provided acute and convalescent COVID-19 samples. Nucleic acid was either cDNA or gDNA, and it came from T cells, B-cell-depleted T cells, or PBMCs.

The authors' processing: Scientists estimated how many nucleated cells there were by amplifying reference gene primers. Method: immunoSEQ multiplex PCR; TCRdb's copy keeps in-frame clones and lacks some. Clone size and V and J calls were adopted from that table, with D and trimming inferred from the DNA. Counted here are about 100,000 clones, 84% occurring once; the ten biggest clones make up approximately 4.5%. Germline V gene sequence: CDR1 KGHSH, CDR2 LQKENI. The CDR3 has 16 amino acids. V lost 2 bases, J lost 5 bases, and 15 bases lay in between. The clonotype originates from a human donor in a cohort sampled during active COVID-19. The source material was peripheral blood. J is TRBJ2-2 and V is TRBV18, with a tentative D call TRBD2 (7 bases). In nucleotides, the CDR3 is TGTGCCAGCTCACCAGTGGCGGGGGCTAATACCGGGGAGCTGTTTTTT. Its translation is CASSPVAGANTGELFF.